Listed below are T cell receptor beta chains from one sample, sequenced in a study of blood T cell repertoires in COVID-19. Libraries were prepared by immunoSEQ multiplex PCR; TCRdb keeps only in-frame clonotypes and omits some of them. The sample lists roughly 190,000 clones, 84% seen once, with 3.2% in the top ten. The material sequenced was PBMCs or T cells enriched from blood (not recorded which). Receptors originate from a woman aged 30 to 39 who had been exposed to COVID-19. Each CDR3 is given with its conserved first and last residue. D genes are given only for firm matches. Clone sizes are given selectively: once, few, many, or a class where the clone is expanded.

J gene: TRBJ1-5; D gene: -; clone size: -; V gene: TRBV2; CDR3 protein: CASRTEGNQPQHF; CDR3 DNA: TGTGCCAGCAGGACAGAGGGCAATCAGCCCCAGCATTTT
J gene: TRBJ1-5; D gene: TRBD1; clone size: -; V gene: TRBV28; CDR3 protein: CASSFPFGGPTGVGQPQHF; CDR3 DNA: TGTGCCAGCAGTTTTCCCTTTGGGGGACCGACAGGGGTGGGACAGCCCCAGCATTTT
J gene: TRBJ2-5; D gene: -; clone size: -; V gene: TRBV7-3; CDR3 protein: CASSGRGQQETQYF; CDR3 DNA: TGTGCCAGCAGTGGGCGGGGGCAGCAAGAGACCCAGTACTTC
J gene: TRBJ1-1; D gene: TRBD1; clone size: -; V gene: TRBV14; CDR3 protein: CASSRSPGQSSHEAFF; CDR3 DNA: TGTGCCAGCAGCCGATCCCCGGGACAGTCCTCCCACGAAGCTTTCTTT
J gene: TRBJ1-2; D gene: -; clone size: -; V gene: TRBV19; CDR3 protein: CASSIAGANYGYTF; CDR3 DNA: TGTGCCAGTAGTATAGCAGGGGCTAACTATGGCTACACCTTC
J gene: TRBJ1-2; D gene: -; clone size: -; V gene: TRBV4-1; CDR3 protein: CASSHPGGGSGYTF; CDR3 DNA: TGCGCCAGCAGCCACCCGGGGGGAGGGAGTGGCTACACCTTC
J gene: TRBJ2-5; D gene: TRBD2; clone size: few; V gene: TRBV11-2; CDR3 protein: CASSLVVAGEETQYF; CDR3 DNA: TGTGCCAGCAGCTTAGTGGTAGCGGGGGAAGAGACCCAGTACTTC
J gene: TRBJ2-7; D gene: -; clone size: -; V gene: TRBV9; CDR3 protein: CASSATGGSYEQYF; CDR3 DNA: TGTGCCAGCAGCGCGACAGGAGGCTCCTACGAGCAGTACTTC
J gene: TRBJ1-2; D gene: TRBD1; clone size: -; V gene: TRBV2; CDR3 protein: CARKGQGAGGYTF; CDR3 DNA: TGTGCCAGAAAAGGACAGGGGGCGGGTGGCTACACCTTC
J gene: TRBJ2-1; D gene: -; clone size: once; V gene: TRBV18; CDR3 protein: CASSFKRQVLYNEQFF; CDR3 DNA: TGTGCCAGCTCGTTTAAAAGACAGGTTCTCTACAATGAGCAGTTCTTC
J gene: TRBJ2-1; D gene: TRBD2; clone size: -; V gene: TRBV25-1; CDR3 protein: CASSETGGAYNEQFF; CDR3 DNA: TGTGCCAGCAGTGAAACGGGGGGAGCCTACAATGAGCAGTTCTTC
J gene: TRBJ2-7; D gene: -; clone size: -; V gene: TRBV9; CDR3 protein: CASGNRNYEQYF; CDR3 DNA: TGTGCCAGCGGGAACAGGAACTACGAGCAGTACTTC
J gene: TRBJ2-7; D gene: TRBD1; clone size: -; V gene: TRBV7-9; CDR3 protein: CASSLKGGQNEQYF; CDR3 DNA: TGTGCCAGCAGCTTAAAAGGGGGACAGAACGAGCAGTACTTC
J gene: TRBJ2-1; D gene: TRBD2; clone size: -; V gene: TRBV6-1; CDR3 protein: CASSEYRRGASYSYNEQFF; CDR3 DNA: TGTGCCAGCAGTGAATACCGGCGGGGGGCCAGCTACTCCTACAATGAGCAGTTCTTC
J gene: TRBJ2-6; D gene: TRBD1; clone size: -; V gene: TRBV9; CDR3 protein: CASSGGDRGDNVLTF; CDR3 DNA: TGTGCCAGCAGCGGAGGGGACAGGGGAGACAACGTCCTGACTTTC
J gene: TRBJ1-1; D gene: -; clone size: -; V gene: TRBV15; CDR3 protein: CATSGRGYGAEAFF; CDR3 DNA: TGTGCCACCAGCGGCAGGGGATACGGGGCTGAAGCTTTCTTT
J gene: TRBJ2-2; D gene: -; clone size: -; V gene: TRBV4-3; CDR3 protein: CASSQDHLGGTGELFF; CDR3 DNA: TGCGCCAGCAGCCAAGATCATTTAGGGGGCACCGGGGAGCTGTTTTTT
J gene: TRBJ1-2; D gene: -; clone size: many; V gene: TRBV9; CDR3 protein: CASSGESGNYGYTF; CDR3 DNA: TGTGCCAGCAGCGGAGAATCAGGGAACTATGGCTACACCTTC
J gene: TRBJ1-3; D gene: -; clone size: once; V gene: TRBV4-3; CDR3 protein: CASSQGQGGFSGNTIYF; CDR3 DNA: TGCGCCAGCAGCCAAGGTCAGGGAGGCTTCTCTGGAAACACCATATATTTT
J gene: TRBJ1-1; D gene: TRBD1; clone size: -; V gene: TRBV19; CDR3 protein: CASSLGQDTEAFF; CDR3 DNA: TGTGCCAGTAGTTTAGGACAGGACACTGAAGCTTTCTTT
J gene: TRBJ2-2; D gene: TRBD2; clone size: -; V gene: TRBV6-2/TRBV6-3; CDR3 protein: CASSLLSGTGELFF; CDR3 DNA: TGTGCCAGCAGTTTACTTAGCGGGACCGGGGAGCTGTTTTTT
J gene: TRBJ2-7; D gene: -; clone size: -; V gene: TRBV11-2; CDR3 protein: CASSLARSSDEQYF; CDR3 DNA: TGTGCCAGCAGCTTAGCACGTTCTAGTGACGAGCAGTACTTC
J gene: TRBJ2-7; D gene: TRBD2; clone size: -; V gene: TRBV18; CDR3 protein: CASSPTGGDYEQYF; CDR3 DNA: TGTGCCAGCTCACCAACGGGAGGGGACTACGAGCAGTACTTC
J gene: TRBJ2-5; D gene: -; clone size: -; V gene: TRBV19; CDR3 protein: CASSTPGQTPQYF; CDR3 DNA: TGTGCCAGTAGTACCCCAGGACAGACTCCCCAGTACTTC
J gene: TRBJ1-1; D gene: -; clone size: -; V gene: TRBV6-5; CDR3 protein: CAAGAGGTEAFF; CDR3 DNA: TGTGCCGCGGGGGCCGGGGGGACTGAAGCTTTCTTT
J gene: TRBJ1-1; D gene: -; clone size: -; V gene: TRBV11-1; CDR3 protein: CASSLRNTEAFF; CDR3 DNA: TGTGCCAGCAGCTTGCGGAACACTGAAGCTTTCTTT
J gene: TRBJ2-1; D gene: TRBD2; clone size: -; V gene: TRBV6-5; CDR3 protein: CAGGSSGGYNEQFF; CDR3 DNA: TGTGCCGGGGGGAGTAGCGGGGGGTACAATGAGCAGTTCTTC
J gene: TRBJ2-7; D gene: TRBD1; clone size: -; V gene: TRBV5-8; CDR3 protein: CASSLDRGLYVDEQYF; CDR3 DNA: TGTGCCAGCAGCTTGGACAGGGGGCTGTACGTGGACGAGCAGTACTTC
J gene: TRBJ1-1; D gene: -; clone size: -; V gene: TRBV19; CDR3 protein: CASRTGGGGTEAFF; CDR3 DNA: TGTGCCAGTAGGACCGGGGGTGGGGGAACTGAAGCTTTCTTT
J gene: TRBJ2-1; D gene: TRBD2; clone size: -; V gene: TRBV9; CDR3 protein: CASSADLGGYVNEQFF; CDR3 DNA: TGTGCCAGCAGCGCCGACTTGGGGGGGTACGTGAATGAGCAGTTCTTC
J gene: TRBJ2-5; D gene: TRBD1; clone size: -; V gene: TRBV11-3; CDR3 protein: CASSPPGQQETQYF; CDR3 DNA: TGTGCCAGCAGCCCACCGGGACAGCAAGAGACCCAGTACTTC
J gene: TRBJ2-2; D gene: -; clone size: -; V gene: TRBV9; CDR3 protein: CASSVDAGTGELFF; CDR3 DNA: TGTGCCAGCAGCGTAGACGCGGGCACCGGGGAGCTGTTTTTT
J gene: TRBJ1-1; D gene: -; clone size: -; V gene: TRBV7-3; CDR3 protein: CASSLISSGEAFF; CDR3 DNA: TGTGCCAGCAGCTTGATTAGCAGCGGAGAAGCTTTCTTT
J gene: TRBJ1-1; D gene: -; clone size: -; V gene: TRBV2; CDR3 protein: CAITGGATEAFF; CDR3 DNA: TGTGCCATTACGGGGGGGGCCACTGAAGCTTTCTTT
J gene: TRBJ2-5; D gene: -; clone size: -; V gene: TRBV7-7; CDR3 protein: CASSKLAPGQNWDQETQYF; CDR3 DNA: TGTGCCAGCAGCAAACTGGCCCCCGGACAGAATTGGGACCAAGAGACCCAGTACTTC
J gene: TRBJ1-5; D gene: -; clone size: -; V gene: TRBV5-8; CDR3 protein: CASSLEEGLSNQPQHF; CDR3 DNA: TGTGCCAGCAGCTTGGAGGAGGGTCTTAGCAATCAGCCCCAGCATTTT
J gene: TRBJ2-1; D gene: TRBD2; clone size: -; V gene: TRBV11-2; CDR3 protein: CASSLERGGHNEQFF; CDR3 DNA: TGTGCCAGCAGCTTAGAACGCGGGGGGCACAATGAGCAGTTCTTC
J gene: TRBJ1-1; D gene: TRBD1; clone size: once; V gene: TRBV6-5; CDR3 protein: CASSRGQGTIAFF; CDR3 DNA: TGTGCCAGCAGTCGGGGACAGGGCACTATTGCTTTCTTT
J gene: TRBJ1-2; D gene: -; clone size: -; V gene: TRBV19; CDR3 protein: CASRSFGGALVYGYTF; CDR3 DNA: TGTGCCAGTAGGTCCTTTGGTGGGGCGCTCGTCTATGGCTACACCTTC